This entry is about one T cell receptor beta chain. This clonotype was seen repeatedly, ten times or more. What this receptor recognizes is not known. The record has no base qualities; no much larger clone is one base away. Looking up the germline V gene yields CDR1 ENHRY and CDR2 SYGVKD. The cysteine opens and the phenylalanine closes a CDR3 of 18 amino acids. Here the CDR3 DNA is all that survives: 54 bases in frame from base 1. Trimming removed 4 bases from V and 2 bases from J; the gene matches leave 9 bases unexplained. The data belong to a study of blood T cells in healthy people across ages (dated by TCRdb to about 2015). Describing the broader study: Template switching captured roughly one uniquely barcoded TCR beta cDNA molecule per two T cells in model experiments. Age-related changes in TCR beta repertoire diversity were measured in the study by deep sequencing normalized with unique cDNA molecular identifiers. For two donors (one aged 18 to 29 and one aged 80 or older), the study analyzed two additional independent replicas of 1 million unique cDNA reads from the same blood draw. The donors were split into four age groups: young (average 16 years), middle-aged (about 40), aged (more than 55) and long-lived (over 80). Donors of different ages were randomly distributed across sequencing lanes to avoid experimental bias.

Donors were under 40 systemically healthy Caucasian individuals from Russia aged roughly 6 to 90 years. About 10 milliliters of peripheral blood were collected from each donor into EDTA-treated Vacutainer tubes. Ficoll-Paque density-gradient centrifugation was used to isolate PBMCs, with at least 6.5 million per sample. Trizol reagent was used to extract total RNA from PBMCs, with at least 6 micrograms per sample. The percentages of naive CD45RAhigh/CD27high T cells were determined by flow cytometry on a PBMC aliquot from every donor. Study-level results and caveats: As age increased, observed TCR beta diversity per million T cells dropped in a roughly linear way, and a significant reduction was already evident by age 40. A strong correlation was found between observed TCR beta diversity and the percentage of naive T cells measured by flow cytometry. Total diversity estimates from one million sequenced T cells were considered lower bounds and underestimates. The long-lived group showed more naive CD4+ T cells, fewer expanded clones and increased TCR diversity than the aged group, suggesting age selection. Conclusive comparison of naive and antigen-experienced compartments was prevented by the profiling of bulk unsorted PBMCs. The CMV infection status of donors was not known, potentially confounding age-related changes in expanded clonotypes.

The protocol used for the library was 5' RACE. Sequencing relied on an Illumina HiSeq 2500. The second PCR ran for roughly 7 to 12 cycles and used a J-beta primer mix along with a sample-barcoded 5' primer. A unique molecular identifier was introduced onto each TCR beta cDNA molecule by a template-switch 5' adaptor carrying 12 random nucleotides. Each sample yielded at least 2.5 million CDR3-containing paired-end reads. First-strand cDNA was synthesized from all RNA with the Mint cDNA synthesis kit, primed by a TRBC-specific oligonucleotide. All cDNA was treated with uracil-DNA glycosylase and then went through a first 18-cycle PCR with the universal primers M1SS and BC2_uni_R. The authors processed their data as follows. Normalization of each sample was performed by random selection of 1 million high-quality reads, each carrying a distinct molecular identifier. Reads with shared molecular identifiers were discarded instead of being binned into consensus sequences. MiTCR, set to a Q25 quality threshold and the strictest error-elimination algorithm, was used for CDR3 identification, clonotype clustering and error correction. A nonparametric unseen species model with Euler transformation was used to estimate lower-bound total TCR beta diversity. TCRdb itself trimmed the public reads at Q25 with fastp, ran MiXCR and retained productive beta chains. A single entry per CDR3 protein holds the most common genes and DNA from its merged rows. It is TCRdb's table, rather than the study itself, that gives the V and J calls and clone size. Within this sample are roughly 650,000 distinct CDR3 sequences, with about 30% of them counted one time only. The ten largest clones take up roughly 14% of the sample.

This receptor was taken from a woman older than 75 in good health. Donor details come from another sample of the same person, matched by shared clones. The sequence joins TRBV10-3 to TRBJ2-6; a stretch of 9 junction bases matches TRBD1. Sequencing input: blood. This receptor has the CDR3 CAISANRGRGTGANVLTF. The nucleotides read TGTGCCATCAGTGCTAACAGGGGGCGCGGCACTGGGGCCAACGTCCTGACTTTC.